This TCR beta chain derives from a study of metastatic and nonmetastatic thyroid tumors. Trimming shortened V by 5 bases and J by 14 bases, and 19 bases separated the two germline ends. Per germline, CDR1 SGHDT and CDR2 YYEEEE. CDR3 length: 12 residues. TCRdb ran MiXCR on the PCR reads. The profile covers 13,000 or so clones, with around 23% appearing a single time and around 59% taken by the ten largest. The entire patient cohort was treatment-naive prior to thyroid surgery. This clone has at least ten counts. Its antigen is still unknown. Overall study results and limits: A significant increase in TCR beta diversity was reportedly seen in malignant thyroid tumors relative to benign nodules, in blood and tumor.

The chain uses TRBV5-6 and TRBJ1-2, with D perhaps matching TRBD1 (5 bases). The sequenced material came from blood. The origin of this receptor is a male donor with papillary thyroid cancer or a benign thyroid nodule (not recorded which). Some clones in this sample may be carry-over from other donors' samples. In nucleotides, the CDR3 is TGTGCCAGCAGTTTTGGATGGGACGGAGTAACCTTC. This translates into CASSFGWDGVTF.